This T cell receptor beta chain was sequenced in a study of blood T cell repertoires in COVID-19. Across the study: Acute-phase and convalescent COVID-19 samples originated in the United States, Italy and Spain. Nucleic acid was either cDNA or gDNA, and it came from T cells, B-cell-depleted T cells, or PBMCs.

V gave up 5 bases and J gave up 8 bases, with 23 bases separating them. The V gene's germline CDR1 is LNHDA and CDR2 SQIVND (reference sequence). This CDR3 is 16 amino acids long. Study processing details: By means of reference gene primer amplification, nucleated cell counts were estimated. Generated by immunoSEQ multiplex PCR, the TCRdb table keeps only in-frame clones and is missing some. V and J calls and clone size are as listed in that table; D and trimming were resolved from the DNA. The sample contains roughly 150,000 clones, approximately 75% of which appear only once. The sample consisted of peripheral blood. The J gene is TRBJ2-3, the V gene TRBV19; perhaps TRBD1 as D (6 bases). The receptor was derived from a human donor in a cohort sampled during active COVID-19. Written as DNA, the CDR3 is TGTGCCAGTAGTCCAAACCCACGACAGGTCCAAGGTACGCAGTATTTT. It specifies CASSPNPRQVQGTQYF.